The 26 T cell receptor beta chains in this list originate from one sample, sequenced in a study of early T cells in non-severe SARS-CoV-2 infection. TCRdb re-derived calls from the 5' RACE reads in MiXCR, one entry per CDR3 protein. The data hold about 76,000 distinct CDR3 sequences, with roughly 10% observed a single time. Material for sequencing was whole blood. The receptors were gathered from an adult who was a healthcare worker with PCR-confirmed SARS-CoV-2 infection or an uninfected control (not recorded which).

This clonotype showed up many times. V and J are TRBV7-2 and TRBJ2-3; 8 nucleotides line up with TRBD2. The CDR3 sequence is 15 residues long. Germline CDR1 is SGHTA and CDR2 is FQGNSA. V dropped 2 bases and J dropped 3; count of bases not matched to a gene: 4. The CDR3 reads CASSLTSGGTDTQYF. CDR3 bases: TGTGCCAGCAGCTTAACTAGCGGTGGTACAGATACGCAGTATTTT.

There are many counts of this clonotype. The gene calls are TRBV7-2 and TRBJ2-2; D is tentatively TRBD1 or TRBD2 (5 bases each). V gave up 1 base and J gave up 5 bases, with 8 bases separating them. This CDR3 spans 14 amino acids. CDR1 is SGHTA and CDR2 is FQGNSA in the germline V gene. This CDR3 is CASSLVGRTGELFF. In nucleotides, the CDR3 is TGTGCCAGCAGCTTAGTGGGACGAACCGGGGAGCTGTTTTTT.

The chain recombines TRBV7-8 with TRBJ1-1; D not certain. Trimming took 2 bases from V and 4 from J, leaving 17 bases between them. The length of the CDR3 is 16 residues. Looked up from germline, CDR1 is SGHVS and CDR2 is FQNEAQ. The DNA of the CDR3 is TGTGCCAGCAGCTTATTTGCAGGCGGATCAGGCACTGAAGCTTTCTTT. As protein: CASSLFAGGSGTEAFF.

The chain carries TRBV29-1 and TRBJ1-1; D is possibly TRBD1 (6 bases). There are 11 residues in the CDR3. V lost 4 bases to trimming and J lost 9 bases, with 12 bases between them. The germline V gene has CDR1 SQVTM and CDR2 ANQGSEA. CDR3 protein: CSVVPTGQAFF. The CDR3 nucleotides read TGCAGCGTTGTGCCCACAGGGCAAGCTTTCTTT.

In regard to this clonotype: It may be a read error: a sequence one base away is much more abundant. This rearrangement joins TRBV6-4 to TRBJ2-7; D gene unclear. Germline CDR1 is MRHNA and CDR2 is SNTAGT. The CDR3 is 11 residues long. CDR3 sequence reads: CGSSDTYEQYF. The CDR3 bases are TGTGGCAGCAGTGACACCTACGAGCAGTACTTC.

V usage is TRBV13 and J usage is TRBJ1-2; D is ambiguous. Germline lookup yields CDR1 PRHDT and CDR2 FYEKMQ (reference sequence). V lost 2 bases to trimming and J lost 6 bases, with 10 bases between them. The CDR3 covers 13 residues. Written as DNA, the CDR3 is TGTGCCAGCAGCTTACCCGTAGCGAATGGCTACACCTTC. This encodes CASSLPVANGYTF.

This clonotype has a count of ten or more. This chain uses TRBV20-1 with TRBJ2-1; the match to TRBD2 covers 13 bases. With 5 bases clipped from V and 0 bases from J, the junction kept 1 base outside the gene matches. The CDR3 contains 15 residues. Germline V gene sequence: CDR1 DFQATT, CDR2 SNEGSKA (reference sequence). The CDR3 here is CSAWTSGSSYNEQFF. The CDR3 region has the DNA TGCAGTGCTTGGACTAGCGGGAGCTCCTACAATGAGCAGTTCTTC.

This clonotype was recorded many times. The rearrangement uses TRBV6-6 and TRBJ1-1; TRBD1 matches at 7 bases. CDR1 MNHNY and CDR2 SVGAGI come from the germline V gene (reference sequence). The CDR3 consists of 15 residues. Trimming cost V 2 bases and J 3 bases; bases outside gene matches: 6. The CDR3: CASSYPGQKDTEAFF. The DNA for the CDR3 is TGTGCCAGCAGTTACCCGGGACAGAAAGACACTGAAGCTTTCTTT.

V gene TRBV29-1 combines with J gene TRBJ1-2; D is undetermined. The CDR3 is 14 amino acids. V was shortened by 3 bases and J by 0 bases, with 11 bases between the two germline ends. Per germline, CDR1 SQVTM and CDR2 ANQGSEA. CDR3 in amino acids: CSVEYGTTNYGYTF. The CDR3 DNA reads TGCAGCGTTGAGTACGGAACCACTAACTATGGCTACACCTTC.

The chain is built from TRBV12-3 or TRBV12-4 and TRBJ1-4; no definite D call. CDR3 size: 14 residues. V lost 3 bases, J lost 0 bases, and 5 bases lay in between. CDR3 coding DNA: TGTGCCAGCAGTTTCTGGGCAACTAATGAAAAACTGTTTTTT. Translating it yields CASSFWATNEKLFF.

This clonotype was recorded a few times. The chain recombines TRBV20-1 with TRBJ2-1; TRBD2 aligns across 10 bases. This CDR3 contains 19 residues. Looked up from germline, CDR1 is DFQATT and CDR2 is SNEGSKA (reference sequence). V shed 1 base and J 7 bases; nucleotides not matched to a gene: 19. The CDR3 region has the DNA TGCAGTGCTAGAGGCCCGCCACTTTCAATAGCGGGGGGCCGGAATGAGCAGTTCTTC. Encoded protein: CSARGPPLSIAGGRNEQFF.

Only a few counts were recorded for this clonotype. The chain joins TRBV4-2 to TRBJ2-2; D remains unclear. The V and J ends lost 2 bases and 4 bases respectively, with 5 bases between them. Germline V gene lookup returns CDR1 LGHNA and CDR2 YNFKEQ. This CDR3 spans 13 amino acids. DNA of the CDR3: TGTGCCAGCAGCCAAACAGCCACCGGGGAGCTGTTTTTT. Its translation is CASSQTATGELFF.

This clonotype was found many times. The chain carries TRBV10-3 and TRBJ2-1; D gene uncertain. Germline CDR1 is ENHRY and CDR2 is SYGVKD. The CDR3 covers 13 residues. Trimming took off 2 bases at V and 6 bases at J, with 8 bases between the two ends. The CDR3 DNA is TGTGCCATCAGTGAGACTAACTTCAATGAGCAGTTCTTC. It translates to CAISETNFNEQFF.

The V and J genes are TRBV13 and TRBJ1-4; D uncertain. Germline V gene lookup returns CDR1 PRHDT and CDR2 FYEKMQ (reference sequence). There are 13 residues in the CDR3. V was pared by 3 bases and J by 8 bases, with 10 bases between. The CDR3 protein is CASSLGFREKLFF. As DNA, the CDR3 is TGTGCCAGCAGCTTGGGGTTTCGGGAAAAACTGTTTTTT.

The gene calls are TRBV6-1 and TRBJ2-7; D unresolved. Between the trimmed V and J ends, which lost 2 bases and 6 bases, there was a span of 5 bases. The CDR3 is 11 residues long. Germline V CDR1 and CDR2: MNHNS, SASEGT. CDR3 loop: CASSEWGEQYF. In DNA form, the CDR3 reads TGTGCCAGCAGTGAATGGGGCGAGCAGTACTTC.

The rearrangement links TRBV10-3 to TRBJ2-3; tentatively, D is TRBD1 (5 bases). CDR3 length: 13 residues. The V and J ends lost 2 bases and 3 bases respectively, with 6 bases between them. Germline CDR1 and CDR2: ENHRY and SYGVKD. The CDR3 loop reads CAISETGTDTQYF. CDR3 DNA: TGTGCCATCAGTGAGACAGGAACAGATACGCAGTATTTT.

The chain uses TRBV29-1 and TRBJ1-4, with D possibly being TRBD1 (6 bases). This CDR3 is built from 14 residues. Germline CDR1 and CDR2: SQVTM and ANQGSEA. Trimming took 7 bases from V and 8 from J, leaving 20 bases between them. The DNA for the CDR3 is TGCAGCGCCCGCGTCGGACAGAGGAACGAAAAACTGTTTTTT. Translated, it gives CSARVGQRNEKLFF.

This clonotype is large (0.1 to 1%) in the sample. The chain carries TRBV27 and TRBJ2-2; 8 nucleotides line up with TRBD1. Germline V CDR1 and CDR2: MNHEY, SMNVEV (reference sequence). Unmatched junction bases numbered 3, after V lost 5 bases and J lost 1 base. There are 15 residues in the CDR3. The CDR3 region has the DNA TGTGCCAGCAGTCCGGACAGGGAGAACACCGGGGAGCTGTTTTTT. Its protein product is CASSPDRENTGELFF.

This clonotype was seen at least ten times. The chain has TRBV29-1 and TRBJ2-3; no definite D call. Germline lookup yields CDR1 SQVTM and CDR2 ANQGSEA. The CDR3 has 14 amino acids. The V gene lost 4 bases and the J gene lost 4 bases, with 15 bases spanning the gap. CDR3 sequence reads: CSVVLRDGSDTQYF. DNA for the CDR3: TGCAGCGTTGTACTGCGAGACGGATCAGATACGCAGTATTTT.

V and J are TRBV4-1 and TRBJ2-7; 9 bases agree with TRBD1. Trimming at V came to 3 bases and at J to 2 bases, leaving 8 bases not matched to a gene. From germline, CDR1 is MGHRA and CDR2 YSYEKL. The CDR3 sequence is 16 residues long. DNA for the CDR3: TGCGCCAGCAGCCATGAACAGGGGGCAGCCACCTACGAGCAGTACTTC. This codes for CASSHEQGAATYEQYF.

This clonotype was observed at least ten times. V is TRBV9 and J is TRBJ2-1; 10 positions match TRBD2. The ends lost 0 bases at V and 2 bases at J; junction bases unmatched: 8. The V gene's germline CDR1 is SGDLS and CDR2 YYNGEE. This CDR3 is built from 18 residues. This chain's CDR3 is CASSVELAGRRPYNEQFF. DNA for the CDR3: TGTGCCAGCAGCGTAGAACTAGCGGGGAGGAGGCCCTACAATGAGCAGTTCTTC.

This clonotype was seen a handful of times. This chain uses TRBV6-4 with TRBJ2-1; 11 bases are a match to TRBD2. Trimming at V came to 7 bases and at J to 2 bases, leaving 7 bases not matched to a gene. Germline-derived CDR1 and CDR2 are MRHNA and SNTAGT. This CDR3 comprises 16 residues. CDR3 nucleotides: TGTGCCAGCAAACTTAGCGGGGGGGGTACCTACAATGAGCAGTTCTTC. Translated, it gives CASKLSGGGTYNEQFF.

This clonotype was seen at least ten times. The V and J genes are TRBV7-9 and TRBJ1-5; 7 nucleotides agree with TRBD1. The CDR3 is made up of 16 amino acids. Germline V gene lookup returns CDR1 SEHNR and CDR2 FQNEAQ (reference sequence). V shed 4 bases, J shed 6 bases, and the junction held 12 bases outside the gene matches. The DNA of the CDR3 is TGTGCCAGCAGCTCGCAAAAGACAGGGAGAGGTCAGCCCCAGCATTTT. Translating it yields CASSSQKTGRGQPQHF.

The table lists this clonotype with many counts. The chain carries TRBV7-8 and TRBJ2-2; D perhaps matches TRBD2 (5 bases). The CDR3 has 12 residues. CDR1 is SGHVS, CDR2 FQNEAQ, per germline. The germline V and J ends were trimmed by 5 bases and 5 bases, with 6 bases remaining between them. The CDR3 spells CASSSGTGELFF. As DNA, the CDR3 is TGTGCCAGCAGCAGCGGTACCGGGGAGCTGTTTTTT. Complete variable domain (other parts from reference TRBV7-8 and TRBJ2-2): GAGVSQSPRYKVAKRGQDVALRCDPISGHVSLFWYQQALGQGPEFLTYFQNEAQLDKSGLPSDRFFAERPEGSVSTLKIQRTQQEDSAVYLCASSSGTGELFFGEGSRLTVL.

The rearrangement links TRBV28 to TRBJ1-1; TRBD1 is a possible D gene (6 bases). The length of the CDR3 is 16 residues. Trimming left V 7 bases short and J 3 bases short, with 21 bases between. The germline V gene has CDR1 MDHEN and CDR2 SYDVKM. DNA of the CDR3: TGTGCCAGCACCTTCTTGGCCCTCGGGGGGCACACTGAAGCTTTCTTT. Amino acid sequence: CASTFLALGGHTEAFF. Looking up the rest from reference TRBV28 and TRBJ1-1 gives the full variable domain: DVKVTQSSRYLVKRTGEKVFLECVQDMDHENMFWYRQDPGLGLRLIYFSYDVKMKEKGDIPEGYSVSREKKERFSLILESASTNQTSMYLCASTFLALGGHTEAFFGQGTRLTVV.

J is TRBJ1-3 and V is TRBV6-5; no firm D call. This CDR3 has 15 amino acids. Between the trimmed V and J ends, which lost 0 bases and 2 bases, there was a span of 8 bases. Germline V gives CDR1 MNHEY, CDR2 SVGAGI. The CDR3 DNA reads TGTGCCAGCAGTTACTCGAGATTTCCTGGAAACACCATATATTTT. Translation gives CASSYSRFPGNTIYF.